The clone carrying this T cell receptor beta chain has just one count. The antigen is unknown. These data come from a study of cytomegalovirus exposure and HLA in healthy donors. General study points: Analysis was carried out at a later point, and it linked a missense DCLRE1C variant to TCR beta V- and J-gene trimming. The study labeled 180 or so TCR beta chains cytomegalovirus-associated. HLA-A and HLA-B allele assignments for most subjects were reportedly predicted accurately using TCR beta sequences.

A multiplex PCR was run with 60 Vbeta primers and 13 Jbeta primers. Libraries were prepared by immunoSEQ multiplex PCR; TCRdb keeps only in-frame clonotypes and omits some of them. The data show 120,000 to 150,000 clones, with around three quarters seen just once and 2.5% to 3.5% held by the top ten. Unrecorded immune exposures were likely, despite nominal health at sampling. The CDR3 sequence is 13 residues long. In germline, CDR1 is SGHAT, CDR2 FQNNGV. Trimming cost V 6 bases and J 6 bases, with 13 bases left between them. This sequence originates from a man aged 40-49 years in good health and CMV-seropositive. V gene TRBV11-2 combines with J gene TRBJ2-3; TRBD1 is a possible D gene (5 bases). Sequenced sample: PBMCs. The CDR3, as DNA: TGTGCCAGCAGGGGGCCAGTTTCGGATACGCAGTATTTT. This encodes CASRGPVSDTQYF.